The T cell receptor (beta chain) under discussion was sequenced for a study of identifying expanded T cells in peripheral blood. Note on this clone: Its antigen remains unidentified.

Overall study findings and caveats: Two-week clone count variance significantly increased as total template count grew. About 1.3 clones differed between technical replicates, versus about 15 and 19 over time.

Losses at the gene ends were 6 bases for V and 3 bases for J; bases not matched to a gene: 4. Germline V gives CDR1 SQVTM, CDR2 ANQGSEA. The CDR3 covers 13 residues. During the collection period, no donor immune events like infections were recorded. Profiled with immunoSEQ multiplex PCR; TCRdb holds only in-frame clones, not every one. Of around 99,000 clones listed, 88% are singletons. Sequencing was performed on blood. The rearrangement uses TRBV29-1 and TRBJ1-4, with 7 bases identical to TRBD1. The TCR was taken from a person aged 18 to 75 in good health. The CDR3 loop reads CSVPDRPNEKLFF. DNA of the CDR3: TGCAGCGTCCCGGACAGGCCTAATGAAAAACTGTTTTTT.